The 8 T cell receptor beta chains reported below all come from one sample, sequenced in a study of blood T cell repertoires in COVID-19. Using immunoSEQ multiplex PCR, the repertoire was profiled, and TCRdb retains in-frame clones only, with some absent. The sample carries roughly 340,000 clones, 75% to 90% recorded once. Source material: PBMCs or T cells enriched from blood (not recorded which). Source of these receptors: a man aged 18 to 29 who had recovered from COVID-19.

The rearrangement uses TRBV9 and TRBJ2-1, with TRBD2 matching 10 bases. CDR1 is SGDLS and CDR2 is YYNGEE in the germline V gene. The CDR3 totals 16 residues. V lost 0 bases to trimming and J lost 10 bases; unmatched junction nucleotides: 10. The CDR3, as DNA: TGTGCCAGCAGCGTAGGGCGGCTAGCGGGAGTCGTAGAGCAGTTCTTC. It is translated as CASSVGRLAGVVEQFF.

The J gene is TRBJ2-3, the V gene TRBV6-5; 9 bases are shared with TRBD1. The germline gives CDR1 MNHEY, CDR2 SVGAGI. The CDR3 sequence is 14 residues long. The J segment lost 5 bases and the V segment lost 7 bases, leaving 7 bases of the junction unmatched. CDR3 in amino acids: CASMTGGYVDTQYF. In nucleotides, the CDR3 is TGTGCCAGCATGACAGGGGGATATGTAGATACGCAGTATTTT.

The gene calls are TRBV3-1 (or the pseudogene TRBV3-2) and TRBJ1-6; maybe TRBD1 (6 bases). The CDR3 totals 16 residues. V lost 0 bases, J lost 4 bases, and 10 bases lay in between. CDR1 is LGHDT, CDR2 YNNKEL, per germline (reference sequence). CDR3: CASSQEDSLYNSPLHF. The CDR3 region has the DNA TGTGCCAGCAGCCAAGAGGACAGCCTGTATAATTCACCCCTCCACTTT.

The count of this clone is one. This sequence joins TRBV24-1 and TRBJ2-1; TRBD2 matches at 8 bases. The CDR3 runs 17 residues. Germline loops: CDR1 KGHDR, CDR2 SFDVKD. The J segment lost 1 base and the V segment lost 0 bases, leaving 4 bases of the junction unmatched. CDR3 sequence: CATSDLEASGSYNEQFF. The DNA of the CDR3 is TGTGCCACCAGTGATTTGGAGGCTAGCGGGTCCTACAATGAGCAGTTCTTC.

This rearrangement joins TRBV10-3 to TRBJ1-1; tentative D call: TRBD1 (6 bases). The CDR3 spans 13 residues. CDR1 is ENHRY and CDR2 is SYGVKD in the germline V gene. V lost 7 bases and J 0 bases, leaving 9 bases between the germline ends. The chain's CDR3 is CAINDRMNTEAFF. The DNA for the CDR3 is TGTGCCATCAATGACAGGATGAACACTGAAGCTTTCTTT.

The rearrangement joins TRBV3-1 (or the pseudogene TRBV3-2) to TRBJ1-2; tentatively, D is TRBD1 (5 bases). Trimming removed 2 bases from V and 4 bases from J, with 8 bases in between. The germline V gene has CDR1 LGHDT and CDR2 YNNKEL (reference sequence). CDR3 size: 13 residues. DNA of the CDR3: TGTGCCAGCAGCCAACCAGGGCCCTATGGCTACACCTTC. Translation gives CASSQPGPYGYTF.

This chain uses TRBV9 with TRBJ1-5; D is unclear. The CDR3 is 13 residues long. Trimming removed 4 bases at V and 4 bases at J, with 9 bases between. Germline V CDR1 and CDR2: SGDLS, YYNGEE. In DNA form, the CDR3 reads TGTGCCAGCAGCAAAACAAATAATCAGCCCCAGCATTTT. Encoded protein: CASSKTNNQPQHF. The variable domain in full, with the rest retrieved from reference TRBV9 and TRBJ1-5, is DSGVTQTPKHLITATGQRVTLRCSPRSGDLSVYWYQQSLDQGLQFLIQYYNGEERAKGNILERFSAQQFPDLHSELNLSSLELGDSALYFCASSKTNNQPQHFGDGTRLSIL.

The rearrangement links TRBV5-6 to TRBJ1-1, with 7 bases aligning to TRBD1. In germline, CDR1 is SGHDT, CDR2 YYEEEE. Trimming cost V 4 bases and J 4 bases; bases outside gene matches: 10. CDR3 size: 15 residues. DNA of the CDR3: TGTGCCAGCAGCCTACCGACAGGGAGGAGCACTGAAGCTTTCTTT. Its protein product is CASSLPTGRSTEAFF.